Ten or more counts support the clone carrying this T cell receptor (beta chain). Its antigen is unidentified. One entry per CDR3 protein results from TCRdb running MiXCR on the 5' RACE reads. Of around 330,000 distinct CDR3 sequences detected, around 4% appear once; the ten largest clones hold 20% to 25%. The data are from a study of T cells after yellow fever vaccination. From germline, CDR1 is SGHTA and CDR2 FQGNSA. Trimming stripped 0 bases from V and 3 bases from J, with 9 bases between. The CDR3 spans 15 residues. The study's findings and limits: Few clonotypes appeared in both CD4 and CD8 compartments.

The receptor comes from a man between 18 and 29 years old who received the YFV17D yellow fever vaccine. V and J are TRBV7-2 and TRBJ2-1; tentative D call: TRBD2 (5 bases). The input for sequencing was PBMCs, taken on the day of the yellow fever booster vaccination. The CDR3 DNA follows: TGTGCCAGCAGCTTAGCGGGAGTACTCTACAATGAGCAGTTCTTC. This gives the protein CASSLAGVLYNEQFF. The entire variable domain, with the rest obtained from reference TRBV7-2 and TRBJ2-1, is as follows: GAGVSQSPSNKVTEKGKDVELRCDPISGHTALYWYRQSLGQGLEFLIYFQGNSAPDKSGLPSDRFSAERTGGSVSTLTIQRTQQEDSAVYLCASSLAGVLYNEQFFGPGTRLTVL.